This TCR beta chain was recorded in a study of blood T cell repertoires in COVID-19. On the study more broadly: Both acute and convalescent COVID-19 samples were obtained from the United States, Italy and Spain. PBMCs, B-cell-depleted T cells, or T cells were the source of the cDNA or gDNA that made up the material.

The CDR3 length is 15 residues. Germline trimming cut 3 bases from V and 4 bases from J; bases unmatched to any gene: 9. Germline V gene sequence: CDR1 LNHDA, CDR2 SQIVND (reference sequence). In assigning cohorts, the study relied on participant-reported clinical history. Cohort 3 recovered donors had two negative PCRs, clearance, or symptom resolution. Here immunoSEQ multiplex PCR was the method, and the copy in TCRdb shows in-frame clones only, minus some. This sample carries roughly 400,000 clones, approximately 89% of them seen once, and the ten largest clones take less than 2%. This clone was observed once.

V is TRBV19 and J is TRBJ2-7; 7 bases align to TRBD1. The clonotype originates from a woman aged 25 to 39 who had recovered from COVID-19. The sequenced sample was PBMCs or T cells enriched from blood (not recorded which). Written as DNA, the CDR3 is TGTGCCAGTAGTATGGGTGACAGGGAAACATACGAGCAGTACTTC. Translating it yields CASSMGDRETYEQYF.